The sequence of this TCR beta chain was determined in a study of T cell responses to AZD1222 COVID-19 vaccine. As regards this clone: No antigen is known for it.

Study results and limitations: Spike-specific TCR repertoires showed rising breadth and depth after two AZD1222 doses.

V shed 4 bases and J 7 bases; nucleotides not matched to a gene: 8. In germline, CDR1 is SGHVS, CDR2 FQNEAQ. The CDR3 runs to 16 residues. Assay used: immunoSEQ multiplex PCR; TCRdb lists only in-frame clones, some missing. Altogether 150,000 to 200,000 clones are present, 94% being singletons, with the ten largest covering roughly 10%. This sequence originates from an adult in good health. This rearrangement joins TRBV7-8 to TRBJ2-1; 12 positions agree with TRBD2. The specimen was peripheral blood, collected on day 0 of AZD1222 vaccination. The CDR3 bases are TGTGCCAGCAGCTCCGGGACTAGCGGGTTGTGGAATGAGCAGTTCTTC. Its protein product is CASSSGTSGLWNEQFF.